The 28 T cell receptor beta chains below were found in one sample sequenced in a study of CD8+ T cells in alopecia areata (dated 2018 in TCRdb). Cells from mouse cutaneous lymph nodes were pooled, stained for CD4, CD8alpha, NKG2D, NKG2ACE and other markers, and then sorted on a BD Influx. Preparation of the library involved the immunoSEQ multiplex PCR assay. For TCR sequencing, RNA was extracted from every sample and reverse transcribed into cDNA to serve as template. Held by TCRdb, this immuneACCESS table contains in-frame sequences only and omits some clones. Under half of the omission traces to an unresolved V gene where checked; the cause of the rest is unknown. With about 270,000 clones recorded, this sample contains no clone counted only once. Of the sample, approximately 1.2% is held by the ten largest clones. The sequencing input was CD4+ T cells sorted from a lymph node. All receptors come from a C3H/HeJ mouse with alopecia areata. Mice in this strain carry MHC haplotype H2-k.

This clone was seen only a few times. These gene names are mouse names. Read sequence stops 4 residues before the CDR3 end, and the germline J gene provides the missing end. Different DNA sequences within this sample yield the same CDR3. The rearrangement uses TRBV1 and TRBJ2-1; 7 bases fit TRBD1. The ends lost 3 bases at V and 3 bases at J; junction bases unmatched: 2. CDR1 and CDR2 from the germline V gene are NSQYPW and LRSPGD (reference sequence). The CDR3 loop spans 14 amino acids. Incomplete CDR3 DNA: TGCACCTGCAGTGCTACAGGGGTCTATGCT. Amino acid sequence: CTCSATGVYA. The complete CDR3 protein is CTCSATGVYAEQFF.

On this clone: Gene names refer to mouse genes. With the read ending 4 residues before the CDR3 end, the germline J gene is used to fill in that end. Other nucleotide sequences from this sample produce the same CDR3. The rearrangement uses TRBV19 and TRBJ2-1; 11 bases line up with TRBD2. V was clipped by 2 bases and J by 3 bases; unmatched bases: 1. The CDR3 is made up of 15 amino acids. Germline V lookup: CDR1 FNHDT, CDR2 SITEND (reference sequence). CDR3 sequence: CASSIGLGGYAEQFF. Incomplete CDR3 DNA: TGTGCCAGCAGTATCGGACTGGGGGGCTATGCT.

Note on this clone: Germline and genes: mouse. The read terminates 4 residues before the CDR3 end, so the remaining end is supplied by the germline J gene. The sample carries other DNA sequences with the same CDR3. This sequence joins TRBV19 and TRBJ2-5, with D maybe TRBD2 (5 bases). The CDR3 has 13 amino acids. The germline V and J ends were trimmed by 2 bases and 3 bases, with 7 bases remaining between them. Germline assignment: CDR1 FNHDT and CDR2 SITEND (reference sequence). The CDR3 region is CASSIWDQDTQYF. The CDR3 bases that were read are TGTGCCAGCAGTATCTGGGATCAAGAC.

Comment on this clone: Gene labels here are mouse ones. Coverage ceases 4 residues before the CDR3 finishes, and the germline J gene fills in the end. The rearrangement joins TRBV5 to TRBJ2-7; 9 nucleotides match TRBD2. CDR3 length: 14 amino acids. From germline, CDR1 is LGHNA and CDR2 YNLKQL (reference sequence). The sequenced part of the CDR3 DNA is TGTGCCAGCAGTGAAACTGGGGGGTTGAAT. Amino acid sequence: CASSETGGLN. The CDR3 as a whole reads CASSETGGLNEQYF.

This clone was observed a few times. Gene labels here are mouse ones. The read terminates 4 residues ahead of where the CDR3 ends, so the germline J gene completes it. Other DNA sequences of this sample code for an identical CDR3. This chain joins TRBV1 and TRBJ2-2; maybe TRBD1 (5 bases). Germline V CDR1 and CDR2: NSQYPW, LRSPGD (reference sequence). The CDR3 is 15 amino acids. V shed 1 base and J shed 0 bases, with 6 bases lying between them. The covered CDR3 bases are TGCACCTGCAGTGCAGCACAGGCAAACACCGGG. It specifies CTCSAAQANTG. The CDR3 in full is CTCSAAQANTGQLYF.

This clone turned up a few times. The gene names here belong to mouse. The CDR3 extends 4 residues past the end of the read, so its final part is completed from the germline J gene. The chain joins TRBV19 to TRBJ2-7, with D unresolved. Germline CDR1 FNHDT, CDR2 SITEND (reference sequence). The V end was cut by 4 bases, the J end by 2 bases, with 7 bases between. The CDR3 spans 12 residues. Incomplete CDR3 DNA: TGTGCCAGCAGTCCCCTCCCCTAT. It yields the protein CASSPLPY. The CDR3 in its entirety is CASSPLPYEQYF. The entire variable domain, with the rest obtained from reference TRBV19 and TRBJ2-7, is as follows: GGIITQTPKFLIGQEGQKLTLKCQQNFNHDTMYWYRQDSGKGLRLIYYSITENDLQKGDLSEGYDASREKKSSFSLTVTSAQKNEMAVFLCASSPLPYEQYFGPGTRLTVL.

In the case of this clone: Genes and germline are mouse. The CDR3 goes on 4 residues after the read ends, and that part is filled in from the germline J gene. V usage is TRBV13-2 and J usage is TRBJ1-2; D may be TRBD1 (6 bases). The V end was cut by 1 base, the J end by 4 bases, with 8 bases between. Germline CDR1 reads NNHNN; CDR2 reads SYGAGS (reference sequence). The CDR3 has 13 residues. CDR3 loop: CASGDPTGSDYTF. The sequenced part of the CDR3 DNA is TGTGCCAGCGGTGATCCGACAGGCTCC.

In its sample, this clone was seen a few times. Genes and germline are mouse. The read stops 4 residues short of the end of the CDR3; the missing end is completed from the germline J gene. The sample holds other DNA sequences that translate to the same CDR3. The chain carries TRBV13-3 and TRBJ2-2, with 10 bases matching TRBD1. This CDR3 spans 16 amino acids. Trimming at V came to 4 bases and at J to 2 bases, leaving 5 bases not matched to a gene. Germline V gene lookup returns CDR1 NNHDY and CDR2 SYVADS. CDR3: CASSRDRGRNTGQLYF. Partial CDR3 DNA: TGTGCCAGCAGTCGGGACAGGGGACGGAACACCGGG.

Details on this clone: Genes and germline are mouse. With the read ending 4 residues before the CDR3 end, the germline J gene is used to fill in that end. V and J are TRBV1 and TRBJ2-2; 11 positions agree with TRBD2. The junction had 4 bases not matched to a gene; V was cut back by 3 bases and J by 1 base. The CDR3 is 17 residues long. Germline V lookup: CDR1 NSQYPW, CDR2 LRSPGD (reference sequence). CDR3 region: CTCSASTGGVNTGQLYF. Partial CDR3 DNA: TGCACCTGCAGTGCCTCGACTGGGGGGGTAAACACCGGG.

In its sample, this clone was seen a few times. Gene names refer to mouse genes. The missing CDR3 end, 4 residues past where the read stops, is filled in from the germline J gene. The genes are TRBV19 and TRBJ2-4; TRBD1 is a possible D gene (5 bases). The V gene's germline CDR1 is FNHDT and CDR2 SITEND (reference sequence). The CDR3 has 14 residues. The CDR3 DNA, read in part, is TGTGCCAGCAGTATACAGGGTTGGGAAAAC. It encodes CASSIQGWEN. From start to end, the CDR3 is CASSIQGWENTLYF.

This clone was recorded a few times. Gene names and germline refer to mouse. With the read ending 4 residues before the CDR3 end, the germline J gene is used to fill in that end. The rearrangement uses TRBV5 and TRBJ2-1, with TRBD1 matching 12 bases. CDR3 length equals 15 residues. V shed 4 bases and J 6 bases; nucleotides not matched to a gene: 4. Germline assignment: CDR1 LGHNA and CDR2 YNLKQL (reference sequence). The covered CDR3 bases are TGTGCCAGCAGCCTCCGGGACAGGGGGCTTGCT. It encodes CASSLRDRGLA. The whole CDR3 protein is CASSLRDRGLAEQFF.

This clone appeared a few times. Gene names are the mouse ones. The read falls 4 residues short of the CDR3 end, and the missing part is taken from the germline J gene. The V gene is TRBV13-2, the J gene TRBJ1-2; 9 nucleotides agree with TRBD1. Germline V gives CDR1 NNHNN, CDR2 SYGAGS (reference sequence). The CDR3 runs 17 residues. V was pared by 0 bases and J by 0 bases, with 6 bases of the junction left unmatched. The DNA read from the CDR3 is TGTGCCAGCGGTGATGCAAAGGGACAGGGAGCAAACTCC. This sequence encodes CASGDAKGQGANS. The whole CDR3 protein is CASGDAKGQGANSDYTF.

About this clone: Germline and genes here are mouse. The read ends 4 residues before the CDR3 terminus; that terminus is restored from the germline J gene. Other DNA sequences in the same sample also yield this CDR3. The chain couples TRBV1 to TRBJ2-2; 7 positions match TRBD1. The CDR3 sequence is 16 residues long. CDR1 and CDR2 from the germline V gene are NSQYPW and LRSPGD (reference sequence). V trimming: 0 bases; J trimming: 1 base; junction bases outside the gene matches: 2. CDR3 protein: CTCSADRDRNTGQLYF. Partial CDR3 DNA: TGCACCTGCAGTGCAGATCGGGACAGAAACACCGGG. Combining the CDR3 with reference TRBV1 and TRBJ2-2 gives the whole variable domain VTLLEQNPRWRLVPRGQAVNLRCILKNSQYPWMSWYQQDLQKQLQWLFTLRSPGDKEVKSLPGADYLATRVTDTELRLQVANMSQGRTLYCTCSADRDRNTGQLYFGEGSKLTVL.

This clone has a handful of counts. Gene and germline names: mouse. The read comes to an end 4 residues before the CDR3 does, leaving the germline J gene to fill in the end. Other nucleotide sequences in the sample specify the same CDR3. The chain carries TRBV19 and TRBJ2-7, with TRBD2 matching 10 bases. J was trimmed by 3 bases and V by 5 bases; bases with no gene match: 5. From germline, CDR1 is FNHDT and CDR2 SITEND (reference sequence). The CDR3 is made up of 14 amino acids. Incomplete CDR3 DNA: TGTGCCAGCAGAACCGGGACTGGGGTCTAT. Encoded protein: CASRTGTGVY. The whole CDR3 protein is CASRTGTGVYEQYF. Full variable domain (rest looked up from reference TRBV19 and TRBJ2-7): GGIITQTPKFLIGQEGQKLTLKCQQNFNHDTMYWYRQDSGKGLRLIYYSITENDLQKGDLSEGYDASREKKSSFSLTVTSAQKNEMAVFLCASRTGTGVYEQYFGPGTRLTVL.

About this clone itself: Gene names and germline match the mouse. The sequence runs out 4 residues before the end of the CDR3; the remainder is reconstructed from the germline J gene. This chain connects TRBV19 to TRBJ1-2, with 7 positions matching TRBD1. The CDR3 loop spans 14 amino acids. In germline, CDR1 is FNHDT, CDR2 SITEND (reference sequence). Trimming cost V 4 bases and J 3 bases; bases outside gene matches: 6. The CDR3 bases that were read are TGTGCCAGCAGTCAAACACAGGGGTACTCC. Protein sequence: CASSQTQGYS. The full-length CDR3 reads as CASSQTQGYSDYTF. Full variable domain (missing parts from reference TRBV19 and TRBJ1-2): GGIITQTPKFLIGQEGQKLTLKCQQNFNHDTMYWYRQDSGKGLRLIYYSITENDLQKGDLSEGYDASREKKSSFSLTVTSAQKNEMAVFLCASSQTQGYSDYTFGSGTRLLVI.

Note on this clone: Gene names are mouse gene names. The sequenced fragment ends 4 residues before the CDR3 boundary, so the rest is inferred from the germline J gene. This chain connects TRBV5 to TRBJ2-2, with 9 bases matching TRBD1. CDR3 size: 16 residues. The germline CDR1 and CDR2 sequences are LGHNA and YNLKQL (reference sequence). V lost 2 bases, J lost 3 bases, and 4 bases stayed unmatched. The CDR3 loop is CASSQNRGQDTGQLYF. The sequenced CDR3 bases are TGTGCCAGCAGCCAAAACAGGGGGCAGGACACCGGG.

This clone was found a few times. The gene names given are mouse names. From the germline J gene comes the end of the CDR3, since the read stops 3 residues before it. The J gene is TRBJ1-6, the V gene TRBV1, with TRBD1 matching over 7 bases. TRBJ1-6 is known as an ORF, though its function is uncertain. Germline lookup yields CDR1 NSQYPW and CDR2 LRSPGD (reference sequence). The CDR3 runs 15 residues. J lost 7 bases, V lost 0 bases, and 3 bases had no gene match. The DNA read from the CDR3 is TGCACCTGCAGTGCAGAAAGGGGGCAGAATTCGCCC. Amino acids: CTCSAERGQNSP. The whole CDR3 sequence is CTCSAERGQNSPLYF.

Notes on this clone: Germline and genes here are mouse. The read terminates 4 residues before the CDR3 end, so the remaining end is supplied by the germline J gene. The V gene is TRBV19, the J gene TRBJ2-1; 10 bases align to TRBD2. CDR3 length equals 14 residues. V trimming: 6 bases; J trimming: 6 bases; junction bases outside the gene matches: 6. Germline V CDR1 and CDR2: FNHDT, SITEND (reference sequence). CDR3 amino acids: CASTPTGGFAEQFF. The CDR3 bases that were read are TGTGCCAGCACCCCGACTGGGGGGTTTGCT.

This clone turned up a few times. Gene and germline names: mouse. The read ends 4 residues early relative to the CDR3; the germline J gene fills the gap. This chain joins TRBV1 and TRBJ2-3, with 7 bases identical to TRBD1. J lost 0 bases, V lost 2 bases, and 5 bases had no gene match. The CDR3 totals 16 residues. CDR1 and CDR2 (germline): NSQYPW, LRSPGD (reference sequence). The CDR3 bases that were read are TGCACCTGCAGTGCAAAAGACAGGGCTAGTGCAGAA. Translation: CTCSAKDRASAE. The complete CDR3 protein is CTCSAKDRASAETLYF. Full variable domain (rest looked up from reference TRBV1 and TRBJ2-3): VTLLEQNPRWRLVPRGQAVNLRCILKNSQYPWMSWYQQDLQKQLQWLFTLRSPGDKEVKSLPGADYLATRVTDTELRLQVANMSQGRTLYCTCSAKDRASAETLYFGSGTRLTVL.

Remarks on this clone: The gene symbols are mouse symbols. The read halts 4 residues ahead of the CDR3 end, with the missing end drawn from the germline J gene. The rearrangement joins TRBV13-3 to TRBJ2-1; TRBD2 agrees at 9 bases. The germline gives CDR1 NNHDY, CDR2 SYVADS. The CDR3 loop spans 15 amino acids. J lost 6 bases, V lost 0 bases, and 4 bases had no gene match. Partial CDR3 DNA: TGTGCCAGCAGTGATGCTCTGGGGGGGGGTGCT. Translating gives CASSDALGGGA. The whole CDR3 region reads CASSDALGGGAEQFF.

A few counts support this clone. Mouse gene names and germline throughout. The read ends 4 residues early relative to the CDR3; the germline J gene fills the gap. The V and J genes are TRBV13-2 and TRBJ2-5; D call uncertain. CDR3 size: 13 residues. Per the germline V gene, CDR1 is NNHNN and CDR2 is SYGAGS (reference sequence). The CDR3 loop reads CASGDAVGDTQYF. The part of the CDR3 DNA that was read is TGTGCCAGCGGTGATGCAGTCGGAGAC.

This clone was counted only a few times. Gene names and germline refer to mouse. Read data end 4 residues before the CDR3 end; the end is taken from the germline J gene. The chain uses TRBV31 and TRBJ1-2; a possible D gene is TRBD1 (6 bases). Trimming shortened V by 1 base and J by 0 bases, and 12 bases separated the two germline ends. Germline lookup yields CDR1 GKSSPN and CDR2 SITVG. This CDR3 spans 15 amino acids. Partial CDR3 DNA: TGTGCCTGGAGTCCGCCGGACAGTGCAAACTCC. It yields the protein CAWSPPDSANS. The complete CDR3 sequence is CAWSPPDSANSDYTF.

As for this clone: The germline and genes are mouse ones. The CDR3 end is not reached by the read, which stops 4 residues before it; the germline J gene fills it in. The V gene is TRBV13-1, the J gene TRBJ2-1; D might be TRBD1 (5 bases). Germline V lookup: CDR1 NSHNY, CDR2 SYGAGN. This CDR3 region has 15 residues. V was cut by 2 bases and J by 0 bases, with 9 bases left in between. The CDR3 here is CASSDSRVNYAEQFF. The covered CDR3 bases are TGTGCCAGCAGTGACAGCAGGGTTAACTATGCT.

This clone has just a few counts. The germline and genes are mouse ones. The read finishes 4 residues shy of the CDR3 end, and the germline J gene is used to complete it. Additional DNA sequences in this sample encode the identical CDR3. This chain uses TRBV1 with TRBJ2-1; tentative D call: TRBD1 (5 bases). CDR1 and CDR2 (germline): NSQYPW, LRSPGD (reference sequence). CDR3 size: 16 residues. Trimming cost V 0 bases and J 0 bases, with 9 bases left between them. The CDR3 region is CTCSAEGQGNYAEQFF. CDR3 DNA (partial): TGCACCTGCAGTGCAGAGGGCCAGGGTAACTATGCT.

A word on this clone: Any gene name here is a mouse gene name. With the read ending 4 residues before the CDR3 end, the germline J gene is used to fill in that end. The chain uses TRBV13-3 and TRBJ2-3; D remains ambiguous. CDR1 NNHDY and CDR2 SYVADS come from the germline V gene. V was pared by 2 bases and J by 0 bases, with 13 bases between. The length of the CDR3 is 16 residues. The CDR3 sequence: CASSERVTSSAETLYF. CDR3 DNA, as far as it was read: TGTGCCAGCAGTGAGCGCGTGACATCTAGTGCAGAA.

This clone appeared a few times. Each gene name is a mouse one. The CDR3 is cut off 4 residues early in the read; its end comes from the germline J gene. The rearrangement links TRBV19 to TRBJ1-2, with a possible D match to TRBD1 (6 bases). This CDR3 contains 13 residues. V lost 6 bases, J lost 4 bases, and 13 bases lay in between. Germline lookup yields CDR1 FNHDT and CDR2 SITEND (reference sequence). The CDR3 spells CASTPDRTSDYTF. The CDR3 DNA, read in part, is TGTGCCAGCACCCCCGACAGGACCTCC.

In the case of this clone: Gene names refer to mouse genes. The CDR3 goes on 4 residues after the read ends, and that part is filled in from the germline J gene. The identical CDR3 is also encoded by other nucleotide sequences in the sample. The chain recombines TRBV13-3 with TRBJ1-1, with TRBD1 matching 11 bases. The CDR3 runs 13 residues. Germline V gene lookup returns CDR1 NNHDY and CDR2 SYVADS. This CDR3 reads CASRDRGRTEVFF. The sequenced part of the CDR3 DNA is TGTGCCAGCAGGGACAGGGGGCGGACA.

This clone has more than one count but fewer than ten. The germline and genes are mouse ones. The read comes to an end 4 residues before the CDR3 does, leaving the germline J gene to fill in the end. The chain couples TRBV31 to TRBJ2-2; D is perhaps TRBD1 (6 bases). Germline-derived CDR1 and CDR2 are GKSSPN and SITVG. Trimming cost V 3 bases and J 4 bases, with 12 bases left between them. The CDR3 consists of 14 residues. The sequenced part of the CDR3 DNA is TGTGCCTGGAGCTCACAGGGTGGCACCGGG. It yields the protein CAWSSQGGTG. The whole CDR3 region reads CAWSSQGGTGQLYF.